This T cell receptor (beta chain) is from a study of shared clonotypes between healthy human individuals. Overall study findings and caveats: In having few donors, the study represented limited genetic and exposure-history diversity. Clonotypes shared by all four donors outscored non-shared clonotypes in generation probability.

Comments on this clone: The antigen is not known.

CDR3 length: 14 amino acids. The ends were cut back, 4 bases at V and 4 bases at J, with 13 bases in the middle. The germline V gene has CDR1 SNHLY and CDR2 FYNNEI. Genomic DNA of each subset was evenly split across several immunoSEQ plates. The assay was immunoSEQ multiplex PCR, and TCRdb's table has in-frame clones only and misses some. The sample yields approximately 1.9 million clones, just under 95% seen once. Naivety among CD8 cells was defined by CD45RO negativity and positive CCR7 selection, thereby excluding terminally differentiated effector memory CD45RA+ cells. HIV-negative, healthy adults without recent acute infections or vaccinations were the donors.

Sequencing input: naive CD8+ T cells from PBMCs. V and J are TRBV2 and TRBJ1-1; D is unresolved. The receptor was derived from a young man in good health. Some clones in this sample may be carry-over from other donors' samples. The CDR3 DNA reads TGTGCCAGCAGTGGACCCCTCGGCGGCACTGAAGCTTTCTTT. It yields the protein CASSGPLGGTEAFF.